This T cell receptor beta chain was sequenced in a study of shared clonotypes between healthy human individuals. The CDR3 consists of 14 residues. Generated by immunoSEQ multiplex PCR, the TCRdb table keeps only in-frame clones and is missing some. The sample contains about 2.5 million clones, just under 95% of which appear only once. The clonotype originates from a man younger than 35 in good health. Some clones in this sample may be carry-over from other donors' samples. Sequenced sample: naive CD4+ T cells from PBMCs. Subset indicated: CD45RA+ positively selected. V gene TRBV21-1 combines with J gene TRBJ1-1; the DNA was not compared with TRBD1, the D call given in the table. TRBV21-1 is a pseudogene. The CDR3 nucleotides are TGTGCCAGCAGCAAAGTGGCCCCGAACACTGAAGCTTTCTTT. This sequence encodes CASSKVAPNTEAFF.